Below are 29 T cell receptor beta chains sequenced from a single sample in a study of identical twins. In TCRdb, the 5' RACE reads were re-called with MiXCR into one record per CDR3 protein. The data show about 890,000 distinct CDR3 sequences, 9% to 15% seen once. These same records also appear under a second study, on yellow fever vaccine responses in identical twins.

The specimen sequenced was PBMCs. Receptor source: a woman aged 18-35 years in good health.

The table lists this clonotype with many counts. Here the CDR3 reads CASTEGRRGRLYEQYV. The DNA of the CDR3 is TGTGCCAGCACTGAAGGTCGCAGGGGGCGCTTATACGAGCAGTACGTC. The V call is TRBV6-1, the J call TRBJ2-7, with 8 bases identical to TRBD1. The CDR3 length is 16 residues. CDR1 and CDR2 (germline): MNHNS, SASEGT.

This clonotype has just a few counts. This chain joins TRBV10-3 and TRBJ2-7; the D gene is possibly TRBD2 (6 bases). V was cut by 10 bases and J by 3 bases, with 19 bases left in between. The CDR3 contains 14 residues. CDR1 is ENHRY and CDR2 is SYGVKD in the germline V gene. The CDR3 bases are TGTGCCACATATACTCCGGGACTCGACTACGAGCAGTACTTC. Its protein product is CATYTPGLDYEQYF.

Written as DNA, the CDR3 is TGCGCCAGCAGCTTCGCCTCTCTCAGCTACACCGGGGAGCTGTTTTTT. This gives the protein CASSFASLSYTGELFF. The J gene is TRBJ2-2, the V gene TRBV5-1; D uncertain. The V end was cut by 2 bases, the J end by 3 bases, with 14 bases between. Germline values: CDR1 SGHRS, CDR2 YFSETQ. The CDR3 is made up of 16 amino acids. Variable domain in full (rest from reference TRBV5-1 and TRBJ2-2): KAGVTQTPRYLIKTRGQQVTLSCSPISGHRSVSWYQQTPGQGLQFLFEYFSETQRNKGNFPGRFSGRQFSNSRSEMNVSTLELGDSALYLCASSFASLSYTGELFFGEGSRLTVL.

This chain joins TRBV27 and TRBJ2-7; 8 bases align to TRBD2. The germline gives CDR1 MNHEY, CDR2 SMNVEV (reference sequence). CDR3 size: 14 residues. J lost 4 bases, V lost 1 base, and 3 bases had no gene match. DNA for the CDR3: TGTGCCAGCAGTTTATGGCCTAGCGGGTACGAGCAGTACTTC. Translation gives CASSLWPSGYEQYF.

The sample holds a few counts of this clonotype. The V gene is TRBV7-9, the J gene TRBJ2-1, with unresolved D. The CDR3 sequence is 11 residues long. Per germline, CDR1 SEHNR and CDR2 FQNEAQ (reference sequence). V lost 7 bases to trimming and J lost 5 bases, with 6 bases between them. In DNA, the CDR3 is TGTGCCAGCACCATGGACAATGAGCAGTTCTTC. It codes for CASTMDNEQFF.

This clonotype was picked up a small number of times. The chain employs TRBV5-1 and TRBJ2-1; D might be TRBD1 (7 bases). This CDR3 has 15 residues. In germline, CDR1 is SGHRS, CDR2 YFSETQ. V gave up 4 bases and J gave up 1 base, with 12 bases separating them. CDR3 sequence: CASSPRGVSYNEQFF. The CDR3 bases are TGCGCCAGCAGCCCCAGGGGGGTTTCCTACAATGAGCAGTTCTTC.

This clonotype was seen just once. Compared with germline, one end of the junction differs, possibly owing to a read error. The V gene is TRBV20-1, the J gene TRBJ2-1; D may be TRBD2 (6 bases). Germline CDR1 and CDR2: DFQATT and SNEGSKA (reference sequence). The CDR3 is 17 residues long. The CDR3 DNA reads as TGCTGTGCTAGCCCACGGGGGTTCCTGAGCTCCTACAATGAGCAGTTCTTC. Translating gives CCASPRGFLSSYNEQFF.

The chain couples TRBV20-1 to TRBJ2-3; TRBD2 matches 12 bases. The CDR3 has 18 amino acids. J was trimmed by 2 bases and V by 6 bases; bases with no gene match: 15. Germline loops: CDR1 DFQATT, CDR2 SNEGSKA (reference sequence). CDR3 nucleotide sequence: TGCAGTGCAAACGACAGGGGAACTAGCGGGGGGACCACAGATACGCAGTATTTT. This encodes CSANDRGTSGGTTDTQYF.

This clonotype was recorded many times. The rearrangement links TRBV3-1 to TRBJ2-1, with 8 bases identical to TRBD2. This CDR3 is built from 13 residues. Unmatched junction bases numbered 3, after V lost 6 bases and J lost 5 bases. The germline V gene has CDR1 LGHDT and CDR2 YNNKEL (reference sequence). The CDR3 DNA reads TGTGCCAGCAGACGGGGGGGAAACAATGAGCAGTTCTTC. It specifies CASRRGGNNEQFF.

V and J are TRBV20-1 and TRBJ2-7; D ambiguous. Trimming removed 3 bases from V and 4 bases from J, with 13 bases in between. The germline CDR1 and CDR2 sequences are DFQATT and SNEGSKA (reference sequence). The CDR3 consists of 13 residues. The CDR3: CSARTYSLYEQYF. CDR3 coding DNA: TGCAGTGCTAGGACGTACTCCTTATACGAGCAGTACTTC.

This clonotype occurred a few times. This chain joins TRBV20-1 and TRBJ2-1; TRBD1 matches at 9 bases. The V gene end was trimmed by 0 bases and the J gene end by 4 bases; junction bases not matched to a gene: 7. From germline, CDR1 is DFQATT and CDR2 SNEGSKA (reference sequence). The CDR3 contains 16 residues. Written as DNA, the CDR3 is TGCAGTGCTAGAGACTTCGGACAGGGGCTTTACAATGAGCAGTTCTTC. Translation: CSARDFGQGLYNEQFF.

This clonotype has ten or more counts. The chain is built from TRBV12-3 or TRBV12-4 and TRBJ2-1; D is unresolved. This CDR3 is built from 12 residues. Trimming pared 6 bases from V and 7 bases from J, leaving 10 bases between. This CDR3 reads CASSQAVNEQFF. CDR3 nucleotides: TGTGCCAGCAGCCAAGCCGTGAATGAGCAGTTCTTC.

This clonotype came up a few times. This chain connects TRBV29-1 to TRBJ2-3; TRBD2 might be the D (5 bases). The CDR3 is 15 amino acids. From germline, CDR1 is SQVTM and CDR2 ANQGSEA. Trimming took 4 bases from V and 0 from J, leaving 14 bases between them. The CDR3 sequence: CSVASSGSSTDTQYF. The CDR3 region has the DNA TGCAGCGTTGCTTCGAGCGGCTCTAGCACAGATACGCAGTATTTT.

The chain combines TRBV12-3 or TRBV12-4 with TRBJ2-4, with TRBD2 identical over 11 bases. V was pared by 6 bases and J by 0 bases, with 10 bases of the junction left unmatched. The CDR3 contains 18 residues. The CDR3 region is CASRSGTSGILAKNIQYF. CDR3 coding DNA: TGTGCCAGCAGGTCCGGGACTAGCGGAATTCTAGCCAAAAACATTCAGTACTTC.

Notes on this clonotype: An end of the junction differs from the germline gene, which may be a read error. This chain joins TRBV3-1 and TRBJ2-7; tentatively, D is TRBD1 or TRBD2 (5 bases each). The CDR3 has 15 amino acids. Germline V gene sequence: CDR1 LGHDT, CDR2 YNNKEL (reference sequence). CDR3 DNA sequence: TGTGCCAGCAGCCAAGTACCCGGGGCGACCTACGAGCAGAACTTC. This codes for CASSQVPGATYEQNF.

The V and J genes are TRBV6-5 and TRBJ2-2, with D perhaps given as TRBD1 or TRBD2 (5 bases each). Trimming stripped 0 bases from V and 3 bases from J, with 11 bases between. Germline V lookup: CDR1 MNHEY, CDR2 SVGAGI. CDR3 length: 16 residues. The CDR3 DNA reads TGTGCCAGCAGTTACTCTGGGATGGGGGACACCGGGGAGCTGTTTTTT. Residues: CASSYSGMGDTGELFF.

This clonotype was detected a few times. The rearrangement links TRBV5-6 to TRBJ2-7; the D gene is possibly TRBD1 (6 bases). The V and J ends lost 4 bases and 10 bases respectively, with 15 bases between them. Per the germline V gene, CDR1 is SGHDT and CDR2 is YYEEEE. CDR3 length: 12 residues. The CDR3 DNA is TGTGCCAGCAGCAGGGGCACAGGGAAACAGTACTTC. Protein product: CASSRGTGKQYF. Looking up the rest from reference TRBV5-6 and TRBJ2-7 gives the full variable domain: DAGVTQSPTHLIKTRGQQVTLRCSPKSGHDTVSWYQQALGQGPQFIFQYYEEEERQRGNFPDRFSGHQFPNYSSELNVNALLLGDSALYLCASSRGTGKQYFGPGTRLTVT.

This clonotype was found a few times. The J gene is TRBJ2-7, the V gene TRBV24-1, with D possibly matching TRBD1 (5 bases). The CDR3 is 14 residues long. V was cut by 9 bases and J by 6 bases, with 20 bases left in between. In germline, CDR1 is KGHDR, CDR2 SFDVKD. CDR3 DNA: TGTGCCACCGACGGACAAGGGGTGTCGTTCGAGCAGTACGTC. Protein product: CATDGQGVSFEQYV.

The chain joins TRBV12-3 or TRBV12-4 to TRBJ1-5; no clear D gene. The length of the CDR3 is 13 residues. V was pared by 3 bases and J by 4 bases, with 7 bases between. DNA of the CDR3: TGTGCCAGCAGTTTGTATGCTAATCAGCCCCAGCATTTT. Protein: CASSLYANQPQHF.

V usage is TRBV2 and J usage is TRBJ1-2, with a tentative D call TRBD1 (6 bases). V dropped 4 bases and J dropped 3 bases, with 15 bases sitting between them. Germline assignment: CDR1 SNHLY and CDR2 FYNNEI. This CDR3 spans 15 amino acids. CDR3 in amino acids: CASSGQLRGYYGYTF. The CDR3 nucleotides read TGTGCCAGCAGTGGACAGCTGAGGGGGTACTATGGCTACACCTTC.

This clonotype appeared a few times. The rearrangement links TRBV20-1 to TRBJ2-2; D unresolved. Germline assignment: CDR1 DFQATT and CDR2 SNEGSKA (reference sequence). This CDR3 region has 15 residues. V lost 2 bases, J lost 0 bases, and 10 bases lay in between. The CDR3 loop is CSARYSASNTGELFF. The CDR3 DNA is TGCAGTGCTAGATATTCTGCGTCGAACACCGGGGAGCTGTTTTTT.

This sequence joins TRBV3-1 and TRBJ2-5, with 7 bases fitting TRBD1. The length of the CDR3 is 14 residues. The ends lost 4 bases at V and 4 bases at J; junction bases unmatched: 6. Looked up from germline, CDR1 is LGHDT and CDR2 is YNNKEL (reference sequence). In DNA, the CDR3 is TGTGCCAGCAGCCCCGACAGGGTAGTAGAGACCCAGTACTTC. It translates to CASSPDRVVETQYF.

CDR3 sequence: CASRSEVGFEQYV. DNA of the CDR3: TGTGCCAGCAGGTCTGAAGTAGGGTTCGAGCAGTACGTC. This chain links TRBV2 with TRBJ2-7; no definite D call. Germline V gene data show CDR1 as SNHLY and CDR2 as FYNNEI. The CDR3 sequence is 13 residues long. Trimming pared 6 bases from V and 6 bases from J, leaving 15 bases between.

This clonotype was found many times. The V gene is TRBV10-3, the J gene TRBJ1-3; 7 nucleotides align to TRBD1. This CDR3 region has 14 residues. V trimming: 11 bases; J trimming: 4 bases; junction bases outside the gene matches: 11. CDR1 ENHRY and CDR2 SYGVKD come from the germline V gene. The CDR3 loop reads CASHRDSYGNTIYF. As DNA, the CDR3 is TGTGCCTCACACCGGGACAGCTACGGAAACACCATATATTTT.

There are many counts of this clonotype. The chain employs TRBV25-1 and TRBJ2-5; 7 bases are shared with TRBD2. The CDR3 spans 14 residues. The V segment lost 3 bases and the J segment 5 bases; nucleotides outside the gene matches: 6. Germline V gene lookup returns CDR1 MGHDK and CDR2 SYGVNS. CDR3 bases: TGTGCCAGCAGTGAGGCGGGAGTGGATGAGACCCAGTACTTC. Its protein is CASSEAGVDETQYF. The full variable domain, completed using reference TRBV25-1 and TRBJ2-5, is EADIYQTPRYLVIGTGKKITLECSQTMGHDKMYWYQQDPGMELHLIHYSYGVNSTEKGDLSSESTVSRIRTEHFPLTLESARPSHTSQYLCASSEAGVDETQYFGPGTRLLVL.

This clonotype occurred a few times. V gene TRBV24-1 combines with J gene TRBJ2-7; 9 nucleotides match TRBD1. V lost 3 bases to trimming and J lost 1 base; unmatched junction nucleotides: 6. The germline gives CDR1 KGHDR, CDR2 SFDVKD. The CDR3 contains 16 residues. The CDR3 reads CATSDARGTGSYEQYF. CDR3 in DNA: TGTGCCACCAGTGATGCCCGGGGGACAGGGTCCTACGAGCAGTACTTC.

The chain is built from TRBV4-1 and TRBJ2-7; D perhaps matches TRBD1 (6 bases). Germline CDR1 reads MGHRA; CDR2 reads YSYEKL. V lost 4 bases, J lost 3 bases, and 25 bases lay in between. The CDR3 runs 18 residues. The CDR3 protein is CASSPFEVGGRGFYEQYF. The CDR3 region has the DNA TGCGCCAGCAGCCCCTTCGAGGTCGGAGGCAGGGGTTTCTACGAGCAGTACTTC.

This sequence joins TRBV15 and TRBJ2-5; tentative D call: TRBD1 (5 bases). Germline CDR1 reads LNHNV; CDR2 reads YYDKDF (reference sequence). This CDR3 is 15 amino acids long. V was clipped by 0 bases and J by 0 bases, with 8 bases between them. CDR3 residues: CATSRDQGNQETQYF. The CDR3 nucleotides are TGTGCCACCAGCAGAGATCAGGGAAACCAAGAGACCCAGTACTTC. Looking up the rest from reference TRBV15 and TRBJ2-5 gives the full variable domain: DAMVIQNPRYQVTQFGKPVTLSCSQTLNHNVMYWYQQKSSQAPKLLFHYYDKDFNNEADTPDNFQSRRPNTSFCFLDIRSPGLGDTAMYLCATSRDQGNQETQYFGPGTRLLVL.

Comment on this clonotype: A much larger clone lies a single base off, so this may be a read error. The chain combines TRBV25-1 with TRBJ2-7; D is unresolved. V was trimmed by 10 bases and J by 9 bases, leaving 16 bases between them. This CDR3 contains 11 residues. In germline, CDR1 is MGHDK, CDR2 SYGVNS. The CDR3 loop is CATRLVHVQYF. The CDR3 DNA follows: TGTGCCACCCGACTGGTCCACGTGCAGTACTTC.